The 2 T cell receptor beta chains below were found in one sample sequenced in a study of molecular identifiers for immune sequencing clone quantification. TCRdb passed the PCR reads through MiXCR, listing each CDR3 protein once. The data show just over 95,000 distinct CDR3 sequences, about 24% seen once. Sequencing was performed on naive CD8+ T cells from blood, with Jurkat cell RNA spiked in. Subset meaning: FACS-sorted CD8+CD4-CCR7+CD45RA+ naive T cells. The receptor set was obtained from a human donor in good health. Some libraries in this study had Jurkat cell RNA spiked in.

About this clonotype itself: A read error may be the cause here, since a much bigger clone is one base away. CDR3 bases: TGTGCCTGGAGTGTACTCTGGGGTCCCTACGAGCAGTACTTC. It specifies CAWSVLWGPYEQYF. This chain joins TRBV30 and TRBJ2-7; D remains unclear. Trimming shortened V by 0 bases and J by 2 bases, and 11 bases separated the two germline ends. The germline gives CDR1 GTSNPN, CDR2 SVGIG (reference sequence). CDR3 length: 14 residues.

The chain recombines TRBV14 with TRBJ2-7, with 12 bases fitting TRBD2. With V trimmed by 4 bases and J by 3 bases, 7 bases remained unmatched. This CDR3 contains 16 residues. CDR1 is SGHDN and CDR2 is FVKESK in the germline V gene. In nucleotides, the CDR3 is TGTGCCAGCAGCCTAGTGACTAGCGGGAGATTCTACGAGCAGTACTTC. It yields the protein CASSLVTSGRFYEQYF.